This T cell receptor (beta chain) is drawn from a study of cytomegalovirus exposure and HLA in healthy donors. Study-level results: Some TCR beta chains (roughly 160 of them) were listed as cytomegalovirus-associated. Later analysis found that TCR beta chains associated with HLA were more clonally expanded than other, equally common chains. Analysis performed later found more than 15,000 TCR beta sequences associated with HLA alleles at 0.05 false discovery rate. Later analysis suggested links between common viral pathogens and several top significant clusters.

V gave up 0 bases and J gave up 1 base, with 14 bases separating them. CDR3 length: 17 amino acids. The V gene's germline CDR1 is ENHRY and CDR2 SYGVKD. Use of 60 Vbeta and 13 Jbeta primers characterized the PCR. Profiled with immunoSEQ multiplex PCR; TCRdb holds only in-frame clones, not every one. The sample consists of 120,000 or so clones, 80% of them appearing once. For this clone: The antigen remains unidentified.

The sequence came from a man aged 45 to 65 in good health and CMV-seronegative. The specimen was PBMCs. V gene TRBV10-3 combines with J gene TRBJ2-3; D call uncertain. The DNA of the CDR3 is TGTGCCATCAGTGAGTCCGTGGTTAGCAGACGCACAGATACGCAGTATTTT. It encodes CAISESVVSRRTDTQYF.